A selection of T cell receptor beta chains follows, all from one sample in a study of shared clonotypes between healthy human individuals. TCRdb's copy holds only in-frame clones and misses some; the assay was immunoSEQ multiplex PCR. The table includes about 2.4 million clones, approximately 94% detected once. The specimen was naive CD4+ T cells from PBMCs. The receptors were gathered from a young man in good health. Some clones in this sample may be carry-over from other donors' samples. Each CDR3 is given without its conserved first and last residue.

TRBV14	TRBJ1-4	ASSRGLNEKLF
TRBV4-1	TRBJ1-1	ASSHSSLGANTEAF
TRBV27	TRBJ2-2	ASTVDRVSGELF
TRBV18	TRBJ2-5	ASSPSASGRQETQY
TRBV2	TRBJ2-1	ASSEPRGAHNEQF
TRBV10-3	TRBJ2-2	ANSKGDNTGELF
TRBV7-3	TRBJ2-3	ASSDPPPAGDTDTQY
TRBV4-2	TRBJ1-2	ASSQDEGLVWDGYT
TRBV19	TRBJ2-7	ASSTGTSGTYEQY
TRBV27	TRBJ2-7	ASNWTRSYEQY
TRBV4-1	TRBJ1-6	ASSLAGGMSSPLH
TRBV28	TRBJ2-5	ASSLSPFEGAPTQY
TRBV28	TRBJ2-4	ASGVFDIQY
TRBV7-9	TRBJ2-7	ASSLGVVGEQY
TRBV19	TRBJ1-5	ASSIPQGRQPQH
TRBV19	TRBJ1-5	ASSPIGGGNQPQH
TRBV7-3	TRBJ2-5	ASSLTMGPQETQY
TRBV25-1	TRBJ1-5	ASSEYKGSLSNQPQH
TRBV30	TRBJ1-1	AWKTRGRTEAF
TRBV15	TRBJ2-1	ATSRELALNEQF
TRBV6-6	TRBJ1-2	ASSYRQGLGYT
TRBV6-6	TRBJ2-1	ASSDRNEQF
TRBV6-6	TRBJ1-5	ASSYSPYREPQH
TRBV28	TRBJ2-1	ASSPSSGTSSYNEQF
TRBV6-1	TRBJ1-1	ASVDRRMDTEAF
TRBV5-1	TRBJ2-7	ASSLAAGGPREQY
TRBV6-1	TRBJ2-7	ASLDSSTHYEQY
TRBV7-2	TRBJ1-2	ASSYLSQGDGYT
TRBV5-1	TRBJ1-2	ASSLEARGGHGYT